The 9 T cell receptor beta chains given below trace back to one sample, sequenced in a study of blood T cell repertoires in COVID-19. Sequencing used immunoSEQ multiplex PCR; TCRdb keeps in-frame clones, though not all of them. The sample lists tens of thousands of clones, approximately 79% seen once, with 16% in the top ten. The sequencing input was peripheral blood. These receptors all come from a woman of 80 years or more with active or convalescent COVID-19.

The chain carries TRBV10-3 and TRBJ1-1; 8 nucleotides match TRBD1. The CDR3 is made up of 16 amino acids. V was clipped by 3 bases and J by 3 bases; unmatched bases: 9. CDR1 and CDR2 from the germline V gene are ENHRY and SYGVKD. The CDR3 DNA sequence: TGTGCCATCAGTGACCGGCAGGGGGCTGGATACACTGAAGCTTTCTTT. Its protein is CAISDRQGAGYTEAFF.

The V call is TRBV6-2 or TRBV6-3, the J call TRBJ1-6; the D gene is possibly TRBD1 (6 bases). The CDR3 spans 15 residues. Deletions cut 6 bases from V and 7 bases from J, with 16 bases between. Looked up from germline, CDR1 is MNHEY and CDR2 is SVGEGT. The CDR3 region is CASSSEGVPNSPLHF. The CDR3 DNA is TGTGCCAGCAGCTCCGAGGGGGTGCCCAATTCACCCCTCCACTTT.

The V and J genes are TRBV11-2 and TRBJ2-1; D may be TRBD2 (7 bases). The CDR3 spans 16 residues. The V and J ends lost 2 bases and 9 bases respectively, with 20 bases between them. Germline assignment: CDR1 SGHAT and CDR2 FQNNGV. The CDR3 bases are TGTGCCAGCAGCTTACCCCGGGGGGCTCTCGCCATTGAGCAGTTCTTC. Protein sequence: CASSLPRGALAIEQFF.

V and J are TRBV7-8 and TRBJ2-2; D gene uncertain. V lost 1 base, J lost 4 bases, and 7 bases lay in between. Germline CDR1 SGHVS, CDR2 FQNEAQ. The CDR3 has 14 amino acids. The CDR3: CASSLGQLTGELFF. The CDR3 DNA reads as TGTGCCAGCAGCTTAGGACAACTCACCGGGGAGCTGTTTTTT.

This clone came up many times. This CDR3 is CASSQRSPQVSVINEKLFF. In nucleotides, the CDR3 is TGCGCCAGCAGCCAAAGGAGCCCACAGGTCTCGGTCATTAATGAAAAACTGTTTTTT. The rearrangement joins TRBV4-1 to TRBJ1-4, with D perhaps matching TRBD1 (5 bases). The V gene lost 2 bases and the J gene lost 4 bases, with 23 bases spanning the gap. Germline V gene data show CDR1 as MGHRA and CDR2 as YSYEKL. This CDR3 has 19 amino acids.

The rearrangement uses TRBV4-1 and TRBJ2-2; unclear D gene. The CDR3 sequence is 16 residues long. Germline V CDR1 and CDR2: MGHRA, YSYEKL. V lost 0 bases, J lost 0 bases, and 8 bases lay in between. The CDR3 here is CASSQEEISNTGELFF. CDR3 DNA: TGCGCCAGCAGCCAAGAAGAGATATCGAACACCGGGGAGCTGTTTTTT.

The rearrangement joins TRBV7-2 to TRBJ2-7, with 10 nucleotides matching TRBD2. CDR1 SGHTA and CDR2 FQGNSA come from the germline V gene. The CDR3 totals 14 residues. The trim removed 5 bases at V and 2 bases at J, leaving 3 bases unmatched. The CDR3 reads CASSRTSGAYEQYF. In nucleotides, the CDR3 is TGTGCCAGCAGCCGGACTAGCGGTGCCTACGAGCAGTACTTC.

The rearrangement joins TRBV7-9 to TRBJ1-1; the match to TRBD1 covers 10 bases. The CDR3 totals 15 residues. Germline CDR1 and CDR2: SEHNR and FQNEAQ (reference sequence). The trim removed 0 bases at V and 8 bases at J, leaving 6 bases unmatched. For the CDR3, the DNA is TGTGCCAGCAGCTTAGCAGGACAGGGGGTTGGGGAAGCTTTCTTT. Its translation is CASSLAGQGVGEAFF.

The J gene is TRBJ1-3, the V gene TRBV11-1; 7 bases align to TRBD1. The germline V gene encodes CDR1 SGHAT and CDR2 FQDESV (reference sequence). V lost 4 bases, J lost 4 bases, and 4 bases stayed unmatched. The CDR3 runs 14 residues. The DNA for the CDR3 is TGTGCCAGCAGCTCAGACAGGGACGGAAACACCATATATTTT. It encodes CASSSDRDGNTIYF.